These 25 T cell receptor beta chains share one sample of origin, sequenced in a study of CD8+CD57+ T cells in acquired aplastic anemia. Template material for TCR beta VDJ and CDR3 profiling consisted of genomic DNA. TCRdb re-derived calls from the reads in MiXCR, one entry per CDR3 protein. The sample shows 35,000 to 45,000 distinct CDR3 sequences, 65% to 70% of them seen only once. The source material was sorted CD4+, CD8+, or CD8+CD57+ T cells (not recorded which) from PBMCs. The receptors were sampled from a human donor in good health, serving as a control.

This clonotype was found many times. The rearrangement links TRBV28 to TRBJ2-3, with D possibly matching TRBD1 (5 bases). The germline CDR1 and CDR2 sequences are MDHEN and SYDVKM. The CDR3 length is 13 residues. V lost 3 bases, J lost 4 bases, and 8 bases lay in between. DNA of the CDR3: TGTGCCAGCAGTTTGTCAGGGCCAGATACGCAGTATTTT. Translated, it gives CASSLSGPDTQYF. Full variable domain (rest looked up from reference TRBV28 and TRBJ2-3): DVKVTQSSRYLVKRTGEKVFLECVQDMDHENMFWYRQDPGLGLRLIYFSYDVKMKEKGDIPEGYSVSREKKERFSLILESASTNQTSMYLCASSLSGPDTQYFGPGTRLTVL.

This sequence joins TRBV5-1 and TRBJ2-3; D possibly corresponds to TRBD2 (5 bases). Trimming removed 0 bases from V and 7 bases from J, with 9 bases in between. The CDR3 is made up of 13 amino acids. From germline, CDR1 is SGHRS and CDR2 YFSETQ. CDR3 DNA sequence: TGCGCCAGCAGCTTGGGAGGGTCGAATACGCAGTATTTT. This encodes CASSLGGSNTQYF.

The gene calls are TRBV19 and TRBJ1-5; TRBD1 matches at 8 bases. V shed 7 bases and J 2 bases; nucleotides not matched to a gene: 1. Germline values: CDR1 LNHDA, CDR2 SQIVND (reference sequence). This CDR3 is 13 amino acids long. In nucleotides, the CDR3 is TGTGCCAGTAAGGGACAGGGCAATCAGCCCCAGCATTTT. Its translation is CASKGQGNQPQHF.

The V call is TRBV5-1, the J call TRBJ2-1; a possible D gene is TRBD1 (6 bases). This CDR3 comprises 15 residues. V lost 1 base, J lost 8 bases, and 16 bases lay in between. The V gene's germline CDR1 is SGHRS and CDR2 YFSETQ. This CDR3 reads CASSLLAGEWDEQFF. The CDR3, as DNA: TGCGCCAGCAGCTTGTTGGCAGGGGAATGGGATGAGCAGTTCTTC.

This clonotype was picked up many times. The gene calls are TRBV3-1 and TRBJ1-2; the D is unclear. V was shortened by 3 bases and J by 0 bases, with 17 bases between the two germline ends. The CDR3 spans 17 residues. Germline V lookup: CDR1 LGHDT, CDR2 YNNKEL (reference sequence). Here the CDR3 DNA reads TGTGCCAGCAGCCATAACTTATTTGGGGATCCTAACTATGGCTACACCTTC. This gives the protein CASSHNLFGDPNYGYTF.

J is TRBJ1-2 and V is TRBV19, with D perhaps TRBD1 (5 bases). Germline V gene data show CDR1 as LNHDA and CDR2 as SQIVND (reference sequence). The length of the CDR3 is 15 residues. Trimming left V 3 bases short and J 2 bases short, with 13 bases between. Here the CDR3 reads CASSIRGPRNYGYTF. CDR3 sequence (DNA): TGTGCCAGTAGTATTAGGGGACCCCGCAACTATGGCTACACCTTC.

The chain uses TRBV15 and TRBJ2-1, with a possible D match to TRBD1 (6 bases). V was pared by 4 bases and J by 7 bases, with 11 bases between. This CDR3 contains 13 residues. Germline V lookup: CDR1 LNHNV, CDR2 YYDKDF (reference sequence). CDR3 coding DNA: TGTGCCACCAGCACCGACAGGACTAATGAGCAGTTCTTC. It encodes CATSTDRTNEQFF.

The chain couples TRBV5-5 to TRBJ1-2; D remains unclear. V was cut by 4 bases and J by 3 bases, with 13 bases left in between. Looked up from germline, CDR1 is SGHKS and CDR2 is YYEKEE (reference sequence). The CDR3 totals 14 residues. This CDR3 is CASSPDLQDYGYTF. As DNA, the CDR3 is TGTGCCAGCAGCCCAGACCTTCAAGACTATGGCTACACCTTC.

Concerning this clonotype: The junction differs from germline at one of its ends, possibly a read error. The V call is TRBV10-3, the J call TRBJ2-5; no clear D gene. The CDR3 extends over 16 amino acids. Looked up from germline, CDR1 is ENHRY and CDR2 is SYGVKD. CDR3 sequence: CASSSRSQNPQETQYF. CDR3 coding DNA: TGTGCCAGCAGTTCCCGCTCACAGAACCCCCAAGAGACCCAGTACTTC.

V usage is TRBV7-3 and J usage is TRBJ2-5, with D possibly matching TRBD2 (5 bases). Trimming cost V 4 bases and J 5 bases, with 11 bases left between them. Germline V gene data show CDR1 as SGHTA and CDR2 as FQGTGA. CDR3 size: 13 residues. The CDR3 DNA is TGTGCCAGCAGCTCCCGAACGGGGGAGACCCAGTACTTC. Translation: CASSSRTGETQYF.

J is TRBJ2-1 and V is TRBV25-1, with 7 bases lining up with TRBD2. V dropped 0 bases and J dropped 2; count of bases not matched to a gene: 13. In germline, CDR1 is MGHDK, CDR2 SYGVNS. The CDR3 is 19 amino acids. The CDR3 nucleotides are TGTGCCAGCAGTGAATATGGGTCCGCCTCTAGCGGAGCCTACAATGAGCAGTTCTTC. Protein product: CASSEYGSASSGAYNEQFF.

CDR3 in amino acids: CASTRPGRDQPQHF. CDR3 nucleotides: TGTGCCAGTACAAGACCTGGGAGGGATCAGCCCCAGCATTTT. The chain employs TRBV19 and TRBJ1-5; unclear D gene. The germline V and J ends were trimmed by 7 bases and 5 bases, with 15 bases remaining between them. CDR3 length: 14 residues. CDR1 and CDR2 (germline): LNHDA, SQIVND (reference sequence).

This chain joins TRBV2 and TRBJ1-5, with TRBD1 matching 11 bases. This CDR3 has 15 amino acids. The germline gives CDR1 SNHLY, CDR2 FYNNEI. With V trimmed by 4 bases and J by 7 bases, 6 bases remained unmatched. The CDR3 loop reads CASSGDRGTQQPQHF. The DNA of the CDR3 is TGTGCCAGCAGTGGGGACAGGGGGACACAACAGCCCCAGCATTTT.

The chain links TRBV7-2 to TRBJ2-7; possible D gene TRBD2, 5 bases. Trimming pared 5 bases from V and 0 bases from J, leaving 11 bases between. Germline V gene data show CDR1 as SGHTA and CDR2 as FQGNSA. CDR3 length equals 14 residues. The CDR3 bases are TGTGCCAGCAGCATCGGACTCCTCTCCTACGAGCAGTACTTC. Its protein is CASSIGLLSYEQYF. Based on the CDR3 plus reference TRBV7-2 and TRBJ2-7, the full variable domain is GAGVSQSPSNKVTEKGKDVELRCDPISGHTALYWYRQSLGQGLEFLIYFQGNSAPDKSGLPSDRFSAERTGGSVSTLTIQRTQQEDSAVYLCASSIGLLSYEQYFGPGTRLTVT.

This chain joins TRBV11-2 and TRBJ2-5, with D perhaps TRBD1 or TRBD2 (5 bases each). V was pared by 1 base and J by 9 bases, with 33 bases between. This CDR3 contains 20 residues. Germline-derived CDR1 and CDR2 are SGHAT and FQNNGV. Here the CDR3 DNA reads TGTGCCAGCAGCTTAGTAGGCCTGTTACTAGGAAGGGGAACCGTGTCGGCCCAGTACTTC. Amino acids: CASSLVGLLLGRGTVSAQYF.

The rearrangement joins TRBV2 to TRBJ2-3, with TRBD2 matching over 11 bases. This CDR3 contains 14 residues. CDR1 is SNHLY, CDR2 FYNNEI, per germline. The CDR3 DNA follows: TGTGCTAGCGGGGGGGCTAGCGGGGAGGATACGCAGTATTTT. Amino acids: CASGGASGEDTQYF.

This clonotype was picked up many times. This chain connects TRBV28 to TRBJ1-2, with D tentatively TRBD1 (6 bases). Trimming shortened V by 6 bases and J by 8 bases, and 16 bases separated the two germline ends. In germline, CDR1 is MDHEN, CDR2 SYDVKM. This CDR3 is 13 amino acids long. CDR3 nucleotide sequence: TGTGCCAGCAGCCTAGGGGGGACGAGAGGCTACACCTTC. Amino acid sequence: CASSLGGTRGYTF.

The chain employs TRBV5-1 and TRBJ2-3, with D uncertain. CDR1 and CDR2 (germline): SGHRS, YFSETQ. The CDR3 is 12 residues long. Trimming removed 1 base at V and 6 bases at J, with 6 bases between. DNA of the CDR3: TGCGCCAGCAGCTTGACCTCGGATACGCAGTATTTT. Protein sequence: CASSLTSDTQYF.

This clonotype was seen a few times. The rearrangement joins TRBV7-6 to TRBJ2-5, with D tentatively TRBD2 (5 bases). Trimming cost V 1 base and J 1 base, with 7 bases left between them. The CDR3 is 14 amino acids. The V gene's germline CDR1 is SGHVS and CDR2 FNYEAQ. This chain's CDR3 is CASSLGETQETQYF. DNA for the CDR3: TGTGCCAGCAGCTTAGGGGAGACCCAAGAGACCCAGTACTTC. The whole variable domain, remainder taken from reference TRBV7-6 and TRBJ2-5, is GAGVSQSPRYKVTKRGQDVALRCDPISGHVSLYWYRQALGQGPEFLTYFNYEAQQDKSGLPNDRFSAERPEGSISTLTIQRTEQRDSAMYRCASSLGETQETQYFGPGTRLLVL.

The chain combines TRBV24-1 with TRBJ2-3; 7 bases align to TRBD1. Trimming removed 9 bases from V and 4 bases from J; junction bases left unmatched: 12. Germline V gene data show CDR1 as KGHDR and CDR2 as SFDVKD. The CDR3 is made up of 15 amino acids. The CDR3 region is CATSEGASPADTQYF. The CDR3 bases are TGTGCCACCTCCGAGGGGGCTTCTCCCGCAGATACGCAGTATTTT.

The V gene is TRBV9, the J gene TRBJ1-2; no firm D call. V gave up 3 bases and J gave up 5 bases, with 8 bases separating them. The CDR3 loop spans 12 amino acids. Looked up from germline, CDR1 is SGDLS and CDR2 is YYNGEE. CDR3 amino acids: CASSGNRYGYTF. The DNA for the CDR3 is TGTGCCAGCAGCGGAAACAGATATGGCTACACCTTC.

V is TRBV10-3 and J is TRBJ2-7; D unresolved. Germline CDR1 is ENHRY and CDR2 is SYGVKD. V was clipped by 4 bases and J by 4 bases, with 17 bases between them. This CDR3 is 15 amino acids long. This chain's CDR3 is CAISVEASPPYEQYF. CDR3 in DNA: TGTGCCATCAGTGTAGAGGCCAGCCCCCCTTACGAGCAGTACTTC.

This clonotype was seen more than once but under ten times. The DNA for the CDR3 is TGTGCCAGCAGCTTAGCGACCGGGTCTAGCACAGATACGCAGTATTTT. Encoded protein: CASSLATGSSTDTQYF. The V call is TRBV7-6, the J call TRBJ2-3; D gene unclear. Germline V gene sequence: CDR1 SGHVS, CDR2 FNYEAQ. The CDR3 runs 16 residues. The germline V and J ends were trimmed by 0 bases and 0 bases, with 10 bases remaining between them.

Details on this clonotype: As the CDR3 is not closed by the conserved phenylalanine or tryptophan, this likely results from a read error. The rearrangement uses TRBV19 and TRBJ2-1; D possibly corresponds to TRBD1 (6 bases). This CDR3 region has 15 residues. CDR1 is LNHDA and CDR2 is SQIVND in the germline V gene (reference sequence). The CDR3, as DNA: TGTGCCAGTAGTGTACAGGGTGGCTCCCACAATGAGCAGTTCCTC. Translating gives CASSVQGGSHNEQFL.

The CDR3 coding sequence is TGCGCCAGCAGACCCGGGGGGAATGAGCAGTTCTTC. Protein: CASRPGGNEQFF. The gene calls are TRBV5-1 and TRBJ2-1, with TRBD2 matching over 7 bases. The germline CDR1 and CDR2 sequences are SGHRS and YFSETQ. There are 12 residues in the CDR3. V lost 5 bases to trimming and J lost 7 bases; unmatched junction nucleotides: 3.